The rows below give T cell receptor beta chains drawn from one sample of a study of T-cell reconstitution after alpha-beta-depleted transplantation in children. TCRdb itself ran the PCR reads through MiXCR, one entry per CDR3 protein. This repertoire shows some 200,000 distinct CDR3 sequences, about 8.7% found once; its top ten account for less than 40%. The material was PBMCs, mostly from graft donor cells, obtained 360 days after TCRalphabeta/CD19-depleted stem cell transplant. These receptors came from a male patient aged 2 to 9 who had a stem cell transplant for acute myeloid leukemia, so the T cells may come from the graft donor. Each CDR3 is given with its conserved first and last residue. The D gene is left open where the match is weak. Only some rows state a clone size, as once, few, many or a class for expanded clones.

v_gene	abundance	j_gene	d_gene	CDR3aa	CDR3nt
TRBV10-3	many	TRBJ2-5	NA	CAISPRLGAGEGETQYF	TGTGCCATCAGTCCCCGTCTGGGGGCGGGGGAGGGAGAGACCCAGTACTTC
TRBV7-9	NA	TRBJ2-7	NA	CASSPKEFYEQYF	TGTGCCAGCAGCCCCAAAGAGTTCTACGAGCAGTACTTC
TRBV10-3	few	TRBJ2-5	TRBD2	CAIAASGQETQYF	TGTGCCATCGCGGCTAGCGGACAAGAGACCCAGTACTTC
TRBV29-1	few	TRBJ2-1	NA	CSVAPRGFNNEQFF	TGCAGCGTGGCCCCTCGCGGTTTCAACAATGAGCAGTTCTTC
TRBV7-2	few	TRBJ2-7	NA	CASSFDGSSYEQYF	TGTGCCAGCAGCTTTGACGGAAGCTCCTACGAGCAGTACTTC
TRBV29-1	many	TRBJ2-7	NA	CSVAVAIHYEQYF	TGCAGCGTTGCAGTCGCGATCCACTACGAGCAGTACTTC
TRBV24-1	few	TRBJ2-7	TRBD1	CATSDSPNHRGSYEQYF	TGTGCCACCAGTGATTCCCCGAACCACAGGGGATCCTACGAGCAGTACTTC
TRBV9	few	TRBJ1-2	TRBD1	CASSGSSGQLLWYTF	TGTGCCAGCAGCGGGAGCTCGGGACAGTTACTTTGGTACACCTTC
TRBV5-5	NA	TRBJ1-6	NA	CASSLVTTVYNSPLHF	TGTGCCAGCAGCTTGGTTACGACGGTTTATAATTCACCCCTCCACTTT
TRBV12-3/TRBV12-4	few	TRBJ2-2	TRBD2	CASSPWTSGRSRNTGELFF	TGTGCCAGCAGTCCCTGGACTAGCGGGAGGTCCCGGAACACCGGGGAGCTGTTTTTT
TRBV5-1	NA	TRBJ2-6	NA	CASCRVSGANVLTF	TGCGCCAGTTGCCGAGTCTCTGGGGCCAACGTCCTGACTTTC
TRBV7-6	few	TRBJ1-4	NA	CASAREGEFEKLFF	TGTGCCAGCGCCCGAGAGGGGGAGTTTGAAAAACTGTTTTTT
TRBV7-7	NA	TRBJ2-2	TRBD1	CASSPGQGVTGELFF	TGTGCTAGCAGCCCGGGACAGGGGGTCACCGGGGAGCTGTTTTTT
TRBV27	many	TRBJ2-1	NA	CASSSRLAGGQFF	TGTGCCAGCAGTTCTAGACTAGCAGGGGGCCAGTTCTTC
TRBV7-8	NA	TRBJ2-2	NA	CASSLDRVAGELFF	TGTGCCAGCAGCTTAGACAGGGTAGCAGGGGAGCTGTTTTTT
TRBV5-1	many	TRBJ2-5	NA	CASSFTETQYF	TGCGCCAGCAGCTTTACAGAGACCCAGTACTTC
TRBV3-1	many	TRBJ1-1	TRBD1	CASSLDRGAEAFF	TGTGCCAGCAGCCTCGACAGGGGTGCTGAAGCTTTCTTT
TRBV2	NA	TRBJ1-1	TRBD1	CASNPTGRTEAFF	TGTGCCAGCAACCCGACAGGGAGGACTGAAGCTTTCTTT
TRBV4-1	many	TRBJ2-3	TRBD2	CASSRLAGGVADTQYF	TGCGCCAGCAGCCGACTAGCGGGAGGAGTGGCGGATACGCAGTATTTT
TRBV3-2	NA	TRBJ1-5	NA	CASHRGTCQPQHF	TGTGCCAGCCACAGGGGTACCTGTCAGCCCCAGCATTTT
TRBV4-2	NA	TRBJ2-1	TRBD2	CASSQDTSGYYNEQFF	TGTGCCAGCAGCCAAGATACTAGCGGCTACTACAATGAGCAGTTCTTC
TRBV12-3/TRBV12-4	few	TRBJ2-2	NA	CASRPNRASNTGELFF	TGTGCCAGCAGGCCTAACCGGGCCTCGAACACCGGGGAGCTGTTTTTT
TRBV9	many	TRBJ2-1	TRBD2	CASSVAPLAGVYNEQFF	TGTGCCAGCAGCGTAGCCCCCCTAGCGGGGGTTTACAATGAGCAGTTCTTC
TRBV27	NA	TRBJ2-4	TRBD2	CASSRLTGGSKNIQYF	TGTGCCAGCAGTCGCTTGACGGGGGGATCCAAAAACATTCAGTACTTC
TRBV29-1	few	TRBJ2-3	NA	CSLRAGSTDTQYF	TGCAGCCTCCGGGCGGGTTCCACAGATACGCAGTATTTT
TRBV12-3/TRBV12-4	NA	TRBJ1-1	NA	CASRVGTEAFF	TGTGCCAGCCGGGTGGGCACTGAAGCTTTCTTT
TRBV20-1	few	TRBJ2-6	TRBD1	CSASKGAISGANVLTF	TGCAGTGCTAGTAAGGGGGCTATTAGTGGGGCCAACGTCCTGACTTTC
TRBV7-6	NA	TRBJ2-1	NA	CASSLPLNEQFF	TGTGCCAGCAGCTTACCCCTCAATGAGCAGTTCTTC
TRBV27	many	TRBJ2-3	NA	CASTESGLGRDTQYF	TGTGCCAGCACCGAATCAGGGTTAGGGAGAGATACGCAGTATTTT